This TCR beta chain was observed in a study of Graves' ophthalmopathy and Graves' hyperthyroidism. Broader study findings: Between ophthalmopathy and stable hyperthyroidism, a 13-signature model drew a separation with roughly 85% sensitivity and less than 83% specificity.

Germline CDR1 reads KGHSH; CDR2 reads LQKENI. The CDR3 sequence is 14 residues long. Trimming left V 0 bases short and J 9 bases short, with 9 bases between. This clonotype has only one observation. Its antigen is not known. The study amplified TCR beta CDR3 regions using RNA transcripts. A first-round RT-PCR used HTBI primers, followed by a second-round multiplex PCR. One entry per CDR3 protein results from TCRdb running MiXCR on the multiplex PCR reads. The sample includes roughly 420,000 distinct CDR3 sequences, approximately 21% of them seen just once. The source of this sequence is a woman aged 18-29 years with stable Graves' hyperthyroidism. The source material was peripheral blood. The rearrangement uses TRBV18 and TRBJ1-6; D call uncertain. The CDR3 DNA sequence: TGTGCCAGCTCACCACCGCTCGTGGGTTCACCCCTCCACTTT. Encoded protein: CASSPPLVGSPLHF.